This TCR beta chain was observed in a study of blood T cell repertoires in COVID-19. About the study: Collection of acute and convalescent COVID-19 samples took place in the United States, Italy and Spain. PBMCs, B-cell-depleted T cells, or T cells were the source of the cDNA or gDNA that made up the material.

The CDR3 sequence is 13 residues long. V was pared by 6 bases and J by 1 base, with 9 bases between. This clone has a handful of counts. Other DNA sequences within the sample encode an identical CDR3. Authors' processing steps: Researchers report that nucleated cell counts were estimated from reference gene primer amplification. Sequencing was performed with immunoSEQ multiplex PCR; in TCRdb, only in-frame clones are kept and a portion is missing. V and J calls and clone size are copied from that table; D and trimming were computed from the DNA. The repertoire holds 100,000 to 150,000 clones, with about 84% as singletons.

The TCR comes from an older woman with acute or convalescent COVID-19. Specimen: peripheral blood. This rearrangement joins TRBV12-3 or TRBV12-4 to TRBJ1-1, with D maybe TRBD1 (5 bases). In DNA, the CDR3 is TGTGCCAGCAGAAGAACAGGGAACACTGAAGCTTTCTTT. Protein: CASRRTGNTEAFF.